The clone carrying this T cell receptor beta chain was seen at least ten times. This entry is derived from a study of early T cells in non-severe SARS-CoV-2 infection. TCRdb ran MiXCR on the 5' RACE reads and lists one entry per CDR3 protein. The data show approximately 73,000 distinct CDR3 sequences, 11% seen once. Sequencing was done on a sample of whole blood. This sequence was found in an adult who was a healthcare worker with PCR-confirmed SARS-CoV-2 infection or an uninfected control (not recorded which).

The CDR3 nucleotides read TGTGCCAGCAGTTTGGGCGCCGGGCCGGGCACAGATACGCAGTATTTT. It encodes CASSLGAGPGTDTQYF. The chain links TRBV12-3 or TRBV12-4 to TRBJ2-3; the D is unclear. The CDR3 runs 16 residues. The ends were cut back, 3 bases at V and 1 base at J, with 14 bases in the middle.